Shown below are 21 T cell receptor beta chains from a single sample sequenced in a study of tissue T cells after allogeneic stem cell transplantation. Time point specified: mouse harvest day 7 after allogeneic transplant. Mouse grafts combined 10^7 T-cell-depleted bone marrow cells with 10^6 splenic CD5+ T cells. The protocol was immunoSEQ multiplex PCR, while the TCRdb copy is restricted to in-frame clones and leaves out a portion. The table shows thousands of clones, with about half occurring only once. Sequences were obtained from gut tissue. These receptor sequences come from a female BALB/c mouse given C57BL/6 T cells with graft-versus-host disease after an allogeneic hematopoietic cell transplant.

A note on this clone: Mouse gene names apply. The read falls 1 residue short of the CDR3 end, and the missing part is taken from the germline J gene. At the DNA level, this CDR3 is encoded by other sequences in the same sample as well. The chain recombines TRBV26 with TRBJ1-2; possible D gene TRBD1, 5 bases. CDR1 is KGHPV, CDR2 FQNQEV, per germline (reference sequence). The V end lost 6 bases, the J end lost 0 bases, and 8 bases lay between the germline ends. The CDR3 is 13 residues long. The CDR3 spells CASRRTTNSDYTF. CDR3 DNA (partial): TGTGCCAGCAGACGGACAACAAACTCCGACTACACC.

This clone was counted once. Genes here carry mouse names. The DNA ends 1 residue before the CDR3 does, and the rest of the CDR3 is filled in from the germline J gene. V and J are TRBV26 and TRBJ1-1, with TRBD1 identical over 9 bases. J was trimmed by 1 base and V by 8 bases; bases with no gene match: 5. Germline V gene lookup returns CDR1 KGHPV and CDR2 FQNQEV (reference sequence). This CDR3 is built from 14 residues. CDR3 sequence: CASSQGARNTEVFF. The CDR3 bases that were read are TGTGCCAGCTCACAGGGGGCGCGAAACACAGAAGTCTTC.

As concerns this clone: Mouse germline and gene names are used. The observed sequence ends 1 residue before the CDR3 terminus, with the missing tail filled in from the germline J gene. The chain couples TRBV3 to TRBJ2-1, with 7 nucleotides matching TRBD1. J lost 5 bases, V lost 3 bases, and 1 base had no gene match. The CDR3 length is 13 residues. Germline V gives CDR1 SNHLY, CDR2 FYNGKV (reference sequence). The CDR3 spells CASSLTGNAEQFF. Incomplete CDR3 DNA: TGTGCCAGCAGCTTGACAGGGAATGCTGAGCAGTTC. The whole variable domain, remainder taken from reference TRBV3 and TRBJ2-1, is GPKVLQIPSHQIIDMGQMVTLNCDPVSNHLYFYWYKQILGQQMEFLVNFYNGKVMEKSKLFKDQFSVERPDGSYFTLKIQPTALEDSAVYFCASSLTGNAEQFFGPGTRLTVL.

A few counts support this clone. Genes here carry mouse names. The CDR3 DNA, read in part, is TGTGCCAGCAGCCAAGAGGCAGGGAACTCCGACTACACC. It specifies CASSQEAGNSDYT. In full, the CDR3 reads CASSQEAGNSDYTF. The rearrangement joins TRBV2 to TRBJ1-2; tentative D call: TRBD1 (5 bases). From the germline J gene comes the end of the CDR3, since the read stops 1 residue before it. The CDR3 covers 14 residues. V was pared by 0 bases and J by 2 bases, with 7 bases between. Germline loops: CDR1 LGHNA, CDR2 YSYQKL. The entire variable domain, with the rest obtained from reference TRBV2 and TRBJ1-2, is as follows: DPKIIQKPKYLVAVTGSEKILICEQYLGHNAMYWYRQSAKKPLEFMFSYSYQKLMDNQTASSRFQPQSSKKNHLDLQITALKPDDSATYFCASSQEAGNSDYTFGSGTRLLVI.

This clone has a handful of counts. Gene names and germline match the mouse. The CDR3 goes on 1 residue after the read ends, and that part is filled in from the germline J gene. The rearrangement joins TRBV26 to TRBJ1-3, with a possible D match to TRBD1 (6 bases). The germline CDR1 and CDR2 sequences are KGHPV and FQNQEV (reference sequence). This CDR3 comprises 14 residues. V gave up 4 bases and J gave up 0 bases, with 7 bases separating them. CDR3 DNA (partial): TGTGCCAGCAGTCCGGGACATTCTGGAAATACGCTCTAT. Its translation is CASSPGHSGNTLY. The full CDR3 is CASSPGHSGNTLYF.

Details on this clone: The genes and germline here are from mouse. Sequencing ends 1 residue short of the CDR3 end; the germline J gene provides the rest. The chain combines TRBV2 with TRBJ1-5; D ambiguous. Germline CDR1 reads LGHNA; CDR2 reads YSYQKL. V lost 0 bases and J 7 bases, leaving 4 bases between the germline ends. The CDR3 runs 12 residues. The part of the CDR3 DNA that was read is TGTGCCAGCAGCCAAGACGGGCAGGCTCCGCTT. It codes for CASSQDGQAPL. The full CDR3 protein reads CASSQDGQAPLF.

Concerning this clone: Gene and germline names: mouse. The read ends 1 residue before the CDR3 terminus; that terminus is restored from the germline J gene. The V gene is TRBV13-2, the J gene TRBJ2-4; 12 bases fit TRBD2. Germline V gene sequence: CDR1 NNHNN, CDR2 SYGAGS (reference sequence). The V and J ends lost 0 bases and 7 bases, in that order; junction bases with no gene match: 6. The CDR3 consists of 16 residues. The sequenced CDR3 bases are TGTGCCAGCGGTGATGCAAGACTGGGGGGGCGGGACACCTTGTAC. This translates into CASGDARLGGRDTLY. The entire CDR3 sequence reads CASGDARLGGRDTLYF.

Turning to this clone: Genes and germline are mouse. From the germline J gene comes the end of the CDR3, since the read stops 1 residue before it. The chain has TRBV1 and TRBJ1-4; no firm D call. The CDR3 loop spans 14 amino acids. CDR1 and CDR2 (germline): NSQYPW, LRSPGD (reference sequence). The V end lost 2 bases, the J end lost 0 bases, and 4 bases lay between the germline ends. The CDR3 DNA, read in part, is TGCACCTGCAGTGCACAGATTTCCAACGAAAGATTATTT. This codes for CTCSAQISNERLF. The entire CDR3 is CTCSAQISNERLFF.

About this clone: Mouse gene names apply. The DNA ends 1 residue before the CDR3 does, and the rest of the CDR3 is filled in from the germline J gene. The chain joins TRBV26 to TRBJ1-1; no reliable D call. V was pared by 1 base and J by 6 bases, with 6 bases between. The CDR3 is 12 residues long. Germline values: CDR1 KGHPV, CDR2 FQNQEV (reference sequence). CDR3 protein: CASSLWGSEVFF. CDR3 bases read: TGTGCCAGCAGTCTGTGGGGTTCAGAAGTCTTC.

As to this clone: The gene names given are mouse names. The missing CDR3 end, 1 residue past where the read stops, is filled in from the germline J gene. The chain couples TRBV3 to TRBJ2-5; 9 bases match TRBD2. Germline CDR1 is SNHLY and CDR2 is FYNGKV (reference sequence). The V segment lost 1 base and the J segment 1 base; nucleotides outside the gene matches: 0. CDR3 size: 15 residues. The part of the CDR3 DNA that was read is TGTGCCAGCAGCTTAGACTGGGGGGACCAAGACACCCAGTAC. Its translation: CASSLDWGDQDTQY. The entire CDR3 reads CASSLDWGDQDTQYF.

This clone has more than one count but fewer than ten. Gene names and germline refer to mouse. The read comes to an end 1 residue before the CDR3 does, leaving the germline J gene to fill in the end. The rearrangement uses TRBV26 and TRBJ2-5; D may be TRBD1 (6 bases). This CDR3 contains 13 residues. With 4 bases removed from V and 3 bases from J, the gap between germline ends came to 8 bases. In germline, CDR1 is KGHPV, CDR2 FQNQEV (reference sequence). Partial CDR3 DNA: TGTGCCAGCAGTCCGGGACAACAAGACACCCAGTAC. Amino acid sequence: CASSPGQQDTQY. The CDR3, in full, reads CASSPGQQDTQYF.

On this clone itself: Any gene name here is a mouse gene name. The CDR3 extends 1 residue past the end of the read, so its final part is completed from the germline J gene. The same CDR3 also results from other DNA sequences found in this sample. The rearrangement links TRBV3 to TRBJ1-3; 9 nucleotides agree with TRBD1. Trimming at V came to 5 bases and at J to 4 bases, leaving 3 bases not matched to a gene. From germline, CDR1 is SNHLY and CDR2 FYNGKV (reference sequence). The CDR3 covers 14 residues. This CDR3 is CASSRQGGGNTLYF. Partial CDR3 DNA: TGTGCCAGCAGCCGACAGGGGGGAGGAAATACGCTCTAT.

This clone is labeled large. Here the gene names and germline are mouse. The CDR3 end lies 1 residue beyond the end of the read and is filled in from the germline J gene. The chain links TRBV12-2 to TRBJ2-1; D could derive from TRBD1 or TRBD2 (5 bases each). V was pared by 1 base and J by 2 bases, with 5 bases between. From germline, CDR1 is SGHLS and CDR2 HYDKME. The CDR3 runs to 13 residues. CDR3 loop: CASSLGDYAEQFF. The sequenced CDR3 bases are TGTGCCAGCTCTCTGGGGGACTATGCTGAGCAGTTC.

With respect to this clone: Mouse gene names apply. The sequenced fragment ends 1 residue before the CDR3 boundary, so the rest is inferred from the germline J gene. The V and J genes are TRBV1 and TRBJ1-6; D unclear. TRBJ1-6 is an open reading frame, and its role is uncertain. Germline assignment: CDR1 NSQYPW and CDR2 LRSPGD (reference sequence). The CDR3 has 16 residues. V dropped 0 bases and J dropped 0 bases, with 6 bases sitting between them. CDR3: CTCSAEGFSYNSPLYF. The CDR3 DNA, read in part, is TGCACCTGCAGTGCAGAAGGGTTTTCCTATAATTCGCCCCTCTAC.

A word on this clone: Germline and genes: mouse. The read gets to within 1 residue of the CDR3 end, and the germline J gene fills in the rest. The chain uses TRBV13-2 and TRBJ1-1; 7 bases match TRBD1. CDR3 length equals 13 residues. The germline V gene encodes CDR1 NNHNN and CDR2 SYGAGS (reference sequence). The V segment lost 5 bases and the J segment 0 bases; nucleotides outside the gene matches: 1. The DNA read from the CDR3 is TGTGCCAGCGGGGGGACAGCAAACACAGAAGTCTTC. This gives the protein CASGGTANTEVF. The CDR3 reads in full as CASGGTANTEVFF.

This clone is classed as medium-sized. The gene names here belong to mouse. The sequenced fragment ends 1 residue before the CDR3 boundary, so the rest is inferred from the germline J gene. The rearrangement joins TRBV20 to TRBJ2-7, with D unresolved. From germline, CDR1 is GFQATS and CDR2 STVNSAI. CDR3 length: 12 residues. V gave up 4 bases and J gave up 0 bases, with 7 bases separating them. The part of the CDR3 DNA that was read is TGTGGTGCTACGACACCCTCCTATGAACAGTAC. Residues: CGATTPSYEQY. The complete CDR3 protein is CGATTPSYEQYF.

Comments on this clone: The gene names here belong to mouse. The covered CDR3 bases are TGTGCCAGCTTTGCGGACTGGGGGGGGTATGAACAGTAC. Its translation: CASFADWGGYEQY. The entire CDR3 protein is CASFADWGGYEQYF. The V and J genes are TRBV12-1 and TRBJ2-7; TRBD2 aligns across 12 bases. The missing CDR3 end, 1 residue past where the read stops, is filled in from the germline J gene. CDR1 and CDR2 from the germline V gene are SGHSN and HYEKVE. This CDR3 is 14 amino acids long. After removal of 5 bases from V and 4 bases from J, the junction contained 5 bases not matched to a gene.

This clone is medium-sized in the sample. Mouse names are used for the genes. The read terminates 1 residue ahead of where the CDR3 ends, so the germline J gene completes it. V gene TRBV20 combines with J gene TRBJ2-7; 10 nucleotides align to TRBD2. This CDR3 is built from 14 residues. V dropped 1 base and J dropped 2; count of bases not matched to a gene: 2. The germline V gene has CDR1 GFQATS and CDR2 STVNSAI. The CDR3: CGARVGLGAYEQYF. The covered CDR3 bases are TGTGGTGCTAGGGTCGGACTGGGGGCCTATGAACAGTAC.

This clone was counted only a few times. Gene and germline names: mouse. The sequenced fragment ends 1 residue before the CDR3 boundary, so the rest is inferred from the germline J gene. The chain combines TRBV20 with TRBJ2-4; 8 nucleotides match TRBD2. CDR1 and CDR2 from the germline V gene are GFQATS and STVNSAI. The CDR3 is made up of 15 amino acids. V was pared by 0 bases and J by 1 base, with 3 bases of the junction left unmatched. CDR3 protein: CGARDWGEGQNTLYF. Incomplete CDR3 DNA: TGTGGTGCTAGGGACTGGGGGGAAGGTCAAAACACCTTGTAC.

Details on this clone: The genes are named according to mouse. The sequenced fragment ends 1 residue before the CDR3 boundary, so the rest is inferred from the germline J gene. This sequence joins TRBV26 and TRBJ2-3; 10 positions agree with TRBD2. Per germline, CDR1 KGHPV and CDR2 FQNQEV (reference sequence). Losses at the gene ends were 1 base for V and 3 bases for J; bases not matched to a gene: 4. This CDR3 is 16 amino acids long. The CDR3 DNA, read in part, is TGTGCCAGCAGTCTGTGGCTGGGGGGGCGGGCAGAAACGCTGTAT. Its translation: CASSLWLGGRAETLY. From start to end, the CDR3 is CASSLWLGGRAETLYF.

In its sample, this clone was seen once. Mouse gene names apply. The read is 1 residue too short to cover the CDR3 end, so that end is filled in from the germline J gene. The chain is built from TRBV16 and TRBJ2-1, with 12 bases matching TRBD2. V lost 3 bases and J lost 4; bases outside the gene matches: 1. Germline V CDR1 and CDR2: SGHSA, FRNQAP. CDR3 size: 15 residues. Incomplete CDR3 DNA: TGTGCAAGCAGCTTCGGGACTGGGGGGTATGCTGAGCAGTTC. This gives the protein CASSFGTGGYAEQF. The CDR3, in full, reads CASSFGTGGYAEQFF.